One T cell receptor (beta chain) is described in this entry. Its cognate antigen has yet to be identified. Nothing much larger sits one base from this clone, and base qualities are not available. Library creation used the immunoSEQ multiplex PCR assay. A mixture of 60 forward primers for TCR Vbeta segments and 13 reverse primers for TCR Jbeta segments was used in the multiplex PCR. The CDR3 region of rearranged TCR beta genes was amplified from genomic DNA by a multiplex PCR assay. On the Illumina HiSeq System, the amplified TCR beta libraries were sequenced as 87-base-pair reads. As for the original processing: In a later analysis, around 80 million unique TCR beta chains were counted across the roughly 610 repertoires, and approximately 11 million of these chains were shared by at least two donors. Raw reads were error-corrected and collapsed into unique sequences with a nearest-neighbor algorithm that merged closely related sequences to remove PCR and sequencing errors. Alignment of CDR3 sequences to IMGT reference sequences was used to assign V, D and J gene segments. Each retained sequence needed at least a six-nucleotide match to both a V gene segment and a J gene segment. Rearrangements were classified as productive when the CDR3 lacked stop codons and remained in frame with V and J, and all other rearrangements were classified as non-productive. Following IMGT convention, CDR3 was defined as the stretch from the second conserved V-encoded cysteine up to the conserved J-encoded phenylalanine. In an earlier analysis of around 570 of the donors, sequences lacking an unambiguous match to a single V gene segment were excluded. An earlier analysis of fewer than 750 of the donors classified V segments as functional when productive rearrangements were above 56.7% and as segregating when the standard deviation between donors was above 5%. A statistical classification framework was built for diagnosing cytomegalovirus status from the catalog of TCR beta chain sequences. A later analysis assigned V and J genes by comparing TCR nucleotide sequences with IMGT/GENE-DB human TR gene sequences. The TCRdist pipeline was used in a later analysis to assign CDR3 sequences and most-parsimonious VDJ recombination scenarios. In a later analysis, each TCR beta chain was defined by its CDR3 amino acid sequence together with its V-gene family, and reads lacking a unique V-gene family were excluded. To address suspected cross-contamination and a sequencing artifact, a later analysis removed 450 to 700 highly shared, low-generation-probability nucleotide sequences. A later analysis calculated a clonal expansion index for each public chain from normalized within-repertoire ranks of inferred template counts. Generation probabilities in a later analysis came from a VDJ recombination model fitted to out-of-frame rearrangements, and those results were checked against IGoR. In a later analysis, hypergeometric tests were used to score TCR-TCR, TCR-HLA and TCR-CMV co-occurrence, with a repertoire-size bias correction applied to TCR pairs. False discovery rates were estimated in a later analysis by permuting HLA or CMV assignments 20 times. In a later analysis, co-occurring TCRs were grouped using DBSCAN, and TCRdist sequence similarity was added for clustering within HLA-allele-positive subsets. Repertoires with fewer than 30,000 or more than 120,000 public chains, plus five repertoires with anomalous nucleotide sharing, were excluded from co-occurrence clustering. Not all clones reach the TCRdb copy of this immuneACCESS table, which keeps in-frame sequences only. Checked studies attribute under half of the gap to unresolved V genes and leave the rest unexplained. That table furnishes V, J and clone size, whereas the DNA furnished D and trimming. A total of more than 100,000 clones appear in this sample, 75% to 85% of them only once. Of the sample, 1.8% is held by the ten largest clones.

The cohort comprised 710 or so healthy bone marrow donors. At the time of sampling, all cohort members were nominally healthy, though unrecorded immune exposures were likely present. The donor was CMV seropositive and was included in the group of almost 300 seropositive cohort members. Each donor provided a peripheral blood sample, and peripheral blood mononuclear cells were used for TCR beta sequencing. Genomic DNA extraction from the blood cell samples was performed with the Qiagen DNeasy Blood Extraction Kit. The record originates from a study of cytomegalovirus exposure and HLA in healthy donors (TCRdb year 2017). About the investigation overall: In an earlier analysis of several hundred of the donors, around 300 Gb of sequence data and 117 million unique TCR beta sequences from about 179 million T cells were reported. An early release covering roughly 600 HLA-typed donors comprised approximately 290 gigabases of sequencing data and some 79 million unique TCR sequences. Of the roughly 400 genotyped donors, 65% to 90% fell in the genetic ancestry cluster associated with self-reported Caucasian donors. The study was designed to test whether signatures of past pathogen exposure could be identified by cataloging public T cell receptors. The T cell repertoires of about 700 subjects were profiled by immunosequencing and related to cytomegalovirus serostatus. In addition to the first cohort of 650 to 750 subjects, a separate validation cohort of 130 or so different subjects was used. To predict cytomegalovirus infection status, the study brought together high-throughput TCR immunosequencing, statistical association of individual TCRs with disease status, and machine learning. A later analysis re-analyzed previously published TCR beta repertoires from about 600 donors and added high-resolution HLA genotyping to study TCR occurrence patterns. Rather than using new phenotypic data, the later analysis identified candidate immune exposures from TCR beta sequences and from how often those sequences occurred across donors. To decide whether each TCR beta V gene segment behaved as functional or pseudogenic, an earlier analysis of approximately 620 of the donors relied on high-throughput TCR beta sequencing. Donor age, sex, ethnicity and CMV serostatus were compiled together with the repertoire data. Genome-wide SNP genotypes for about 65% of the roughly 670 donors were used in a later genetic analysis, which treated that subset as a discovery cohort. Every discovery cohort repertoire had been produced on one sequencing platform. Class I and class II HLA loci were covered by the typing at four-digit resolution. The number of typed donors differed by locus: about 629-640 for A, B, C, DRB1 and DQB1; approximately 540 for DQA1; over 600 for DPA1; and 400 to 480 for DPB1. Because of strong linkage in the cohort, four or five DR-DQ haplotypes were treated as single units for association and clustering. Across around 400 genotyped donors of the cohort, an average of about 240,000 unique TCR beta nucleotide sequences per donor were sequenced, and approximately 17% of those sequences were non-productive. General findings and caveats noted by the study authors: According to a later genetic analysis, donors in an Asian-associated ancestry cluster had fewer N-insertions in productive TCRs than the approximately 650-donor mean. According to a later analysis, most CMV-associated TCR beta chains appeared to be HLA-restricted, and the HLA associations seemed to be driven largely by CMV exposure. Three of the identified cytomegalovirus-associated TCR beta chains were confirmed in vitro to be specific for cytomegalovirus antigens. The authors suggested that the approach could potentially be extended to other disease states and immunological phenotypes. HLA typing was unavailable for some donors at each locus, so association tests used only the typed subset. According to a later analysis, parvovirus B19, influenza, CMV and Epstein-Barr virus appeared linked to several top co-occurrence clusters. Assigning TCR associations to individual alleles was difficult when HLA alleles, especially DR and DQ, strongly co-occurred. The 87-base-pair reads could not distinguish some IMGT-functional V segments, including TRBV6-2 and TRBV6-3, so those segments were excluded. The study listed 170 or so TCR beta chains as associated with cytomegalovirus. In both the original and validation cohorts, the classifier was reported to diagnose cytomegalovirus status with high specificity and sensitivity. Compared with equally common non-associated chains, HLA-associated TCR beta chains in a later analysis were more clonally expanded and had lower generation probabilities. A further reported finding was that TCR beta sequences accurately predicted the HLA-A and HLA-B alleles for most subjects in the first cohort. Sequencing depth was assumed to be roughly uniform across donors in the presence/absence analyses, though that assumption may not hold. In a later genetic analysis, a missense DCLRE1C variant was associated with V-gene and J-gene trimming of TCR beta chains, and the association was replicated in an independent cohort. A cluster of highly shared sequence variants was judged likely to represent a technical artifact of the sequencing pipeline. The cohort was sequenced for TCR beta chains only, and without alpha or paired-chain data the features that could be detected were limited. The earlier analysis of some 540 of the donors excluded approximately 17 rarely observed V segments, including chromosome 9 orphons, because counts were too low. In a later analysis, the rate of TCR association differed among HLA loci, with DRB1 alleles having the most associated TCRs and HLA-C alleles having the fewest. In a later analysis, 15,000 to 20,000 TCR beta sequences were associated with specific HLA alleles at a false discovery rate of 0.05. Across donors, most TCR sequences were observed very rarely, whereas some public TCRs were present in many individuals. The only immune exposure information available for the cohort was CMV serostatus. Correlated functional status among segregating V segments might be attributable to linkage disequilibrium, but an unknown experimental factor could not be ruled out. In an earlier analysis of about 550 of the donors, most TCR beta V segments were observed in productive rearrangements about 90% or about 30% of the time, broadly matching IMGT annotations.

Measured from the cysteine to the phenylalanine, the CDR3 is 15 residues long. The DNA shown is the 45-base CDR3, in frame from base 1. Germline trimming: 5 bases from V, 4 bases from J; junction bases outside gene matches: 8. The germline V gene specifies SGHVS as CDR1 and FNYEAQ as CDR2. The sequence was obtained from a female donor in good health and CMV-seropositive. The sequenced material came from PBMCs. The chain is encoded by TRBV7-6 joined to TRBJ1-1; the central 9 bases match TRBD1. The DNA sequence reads TGTGCCAGCAGCCAACAGGGACAGGGTCTCACTGAAGCTTTCTTT. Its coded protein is CASSQQGQGLTEAFF.